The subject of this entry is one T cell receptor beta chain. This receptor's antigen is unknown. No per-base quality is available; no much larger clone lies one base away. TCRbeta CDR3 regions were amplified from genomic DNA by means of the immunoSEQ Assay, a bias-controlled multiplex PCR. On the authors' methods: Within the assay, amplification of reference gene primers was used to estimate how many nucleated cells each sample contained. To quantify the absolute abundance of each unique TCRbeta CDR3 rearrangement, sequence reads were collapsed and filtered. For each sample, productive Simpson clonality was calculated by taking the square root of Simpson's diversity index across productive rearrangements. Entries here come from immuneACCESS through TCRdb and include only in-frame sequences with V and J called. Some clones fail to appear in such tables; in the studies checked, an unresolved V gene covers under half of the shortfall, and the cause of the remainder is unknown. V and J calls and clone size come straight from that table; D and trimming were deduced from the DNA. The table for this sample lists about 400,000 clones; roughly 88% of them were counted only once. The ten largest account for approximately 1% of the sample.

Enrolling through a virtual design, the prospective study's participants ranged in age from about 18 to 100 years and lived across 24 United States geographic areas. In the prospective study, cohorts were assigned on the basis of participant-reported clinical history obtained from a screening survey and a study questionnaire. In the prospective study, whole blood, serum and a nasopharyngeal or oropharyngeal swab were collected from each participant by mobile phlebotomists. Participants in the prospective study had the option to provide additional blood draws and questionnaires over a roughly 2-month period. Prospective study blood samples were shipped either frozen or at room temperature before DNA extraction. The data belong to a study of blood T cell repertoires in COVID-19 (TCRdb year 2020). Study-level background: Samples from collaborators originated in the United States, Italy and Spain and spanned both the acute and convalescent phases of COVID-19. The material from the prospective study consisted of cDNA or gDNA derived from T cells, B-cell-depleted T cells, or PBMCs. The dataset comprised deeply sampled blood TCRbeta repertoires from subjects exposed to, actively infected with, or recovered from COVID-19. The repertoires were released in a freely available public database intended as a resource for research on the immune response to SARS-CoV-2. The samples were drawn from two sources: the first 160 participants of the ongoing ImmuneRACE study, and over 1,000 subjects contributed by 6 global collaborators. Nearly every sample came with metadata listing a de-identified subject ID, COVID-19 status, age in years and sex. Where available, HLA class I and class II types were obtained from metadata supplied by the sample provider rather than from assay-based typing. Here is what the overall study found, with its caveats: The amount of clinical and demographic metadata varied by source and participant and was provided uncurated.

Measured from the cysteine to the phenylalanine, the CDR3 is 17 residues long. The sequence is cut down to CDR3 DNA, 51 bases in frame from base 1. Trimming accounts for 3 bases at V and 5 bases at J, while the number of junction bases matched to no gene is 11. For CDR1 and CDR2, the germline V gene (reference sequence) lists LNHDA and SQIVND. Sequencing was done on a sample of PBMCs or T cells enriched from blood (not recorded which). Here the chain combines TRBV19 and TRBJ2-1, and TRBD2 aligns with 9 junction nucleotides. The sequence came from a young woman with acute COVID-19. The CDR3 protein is CASSMVLAGRWDNEQFF. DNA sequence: TGTGCCAGTAGTATGGTCCTAGCGGGGAGATGGGACAATGAGCAGTTCTTC. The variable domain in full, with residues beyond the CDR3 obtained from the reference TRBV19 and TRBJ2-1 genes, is DGGITQSPKYLFRKEGQNVTLSCEQNLNHDAMYWYRQDPGQGLRLIYYSQIVNDFQKGDIAEGYSVSREKKESFPLTVTSAQKNPTAFYLCASSMVLAGRWDNEQFFGPGTRLTVL.